This T cell receptor (beta chain) was identified in a study of human T cells and chemical hapten exposure. Study background: Minor pooled library volume differences mainly drove per-sample TCR yield variation.

The CDR3 length is 13 residues. V was clipped by 5 bases and J by 3 bases, with 10 bases between them. The germline V gene encodes CDR1 SNHLY and CDR2 FYNNEI. Time point of the sample: patch test 1, 2 weeks after DPC sensitization. Stated treatment: therapeutic diphenylcyclopropenone sensitization with weekly scalp DPC. Blood draws preceded each patch test application. In the case of this clonotype: As yet, its antigen is unknown.

The study's findings and limits: Versus controls, expanded TCRs had significantly more large CDR3 similarity clusters.

During construction of the library, unique molecular identifiers were attached to individual cDNA molecules for quantitative, reproducible TCR counting. TCRdb used MiXCR to reprocess the RACE reads, holding one entry per CDR3 protein. Counted here are just under 350,000 distinct CDR3 sequences, roughly 6.9% occurring once; the ten biggest clones make up around 8.2%. The input for sequencing was whole blood, taken in connection with sensitization to the hapten diphenylcyclopropenone (DPC). This clonotype was obtained from a woman younger than 30 with alopecia areata. Some clones in this sample may be carry-over from other donors' samples. V is TRBV2 and J is TRBJ1-1; D perhaps matches TRBD1 (5 bases). The CDR3 bases are TGTGCCAGCAGTATTTTAGGGGACACTGAAGCTTTCTTT. It specifies CASSILGDTEAFF.